The 9 T cell receptor beta chains presented below share a single source sample, sequenced in a study of OX40 agonist ivuxolimab in advanced cancers. Library generation was performed with the immunoSEQ multiplex PCR assay. Imported from immuneACCESS, the table was reduced by TCRdb to in-frame sequences with V and J called. These copies leave out some clones; in studies compared against another copy, an unresolved V gene accounts for under half, and the cause of the remainder is not known. The table for this sample lists about 40,000 clones; around 89% of them were counted only once. The ten largest clonotypes hold roughly 25% of the sample. Sample: CD4+ or CD8+ T cells sorted from blood, taken in a trial of the OX40 agonist ivuxolimab. The source of these receptors is an adult with an advanced solid tumor such as melanoma, head and neck, liver or kidney cancer.

The V call is TRBV15, the J call TRBJ2-3, with TRBD2 identical over 11 bases. This CDR3 is 17 amino acids long. Germline V gene sequence: CDR1 LNHNV, CDR2 YYDKDF (reference sequence). Unmatched junction bases numbered 6, after V lost 1 base and J lost 3 bases. The CDR3 spells CATSRVPSGRITDTQYF. The CDR3 nucleotides read TGTGCCACCAGCAGAGTTCCTAGCGGGAGGATAACAGATACGCAGTATTTT. Filled out from reference TRBV15 and TRBJ2-3, the complete variable domain reads DAMVIQNPRYQVTQFGKPVTLSCSQTLNHNVMYWYQQKSSQAPKLLFHYYDKDFNNEADTPDNFQSRRPNTSFCFLDIRSPGLGDTAMYLCATSRVPSGRITDTQYFGPGTRLTVL.

The CDR3 coding sequence is TGTGCCAGCAGCTTCGGAGACAGGGCCTACAATGAGCAGTTCTTC. Protein: CASSFGDRAYNEQFF. This chain links TRBV5-6 with TRBJ2-1, with TRBD1 matching 7 bases. The trim removed 2 bases at V and 2 bases at J, leaving 4 bases unmatched. This CDR3 region has 15 residues. In germline, CDR1 is SGHDT, CDR2 YYEEEE.

The CDR3 sequence: CASRQDASTYNEQFF. In DNA, the CDR3 is TGTGCCAGCAGGCAAGACGCGTCTACCTACAATGAGCAGTTCTTC. This chain uses TRBV28 with TRBJ2-1, with D unresolved. V lost 6 bases and J lost 2, with 14 bases in between. This CDR3 has 15 residues. CDR1 MDHEN and CDR2 SYDVKM come from the germline V gene.

V gene TRBV7-8 combines with J gene TRBJ2-7, with TRBD1 matching 10 bases. V was pared by 8 bases and J by 5 bases, with 12 bases of the junction left unmatched. CDR1 is SGHVS, CDR2 FQNEAQ, per germline. CDR3 length equals 15 residues. Here the CDR3 DNA reads TGTGCCAGCGCCTTGAGTGGGACAGGGGTTCACGAGCAGTACTTC. It specifies CASALSGTGVHEQYF.

The chain employs TRBV5-1 and TRBJ2-3; D not certain. Germline CDR1 and CDR2: SGHRS and YFSETQ. This CDR3 contains 16 residues. V was pared by 0 bases and J by 3 bases, with 14 bases between. The CDR3 region has the DNA TGCGCCAGCAGCTTGGGAGTTCTAAGAAGGACAGATACGCAGTATTTT. Protein sequence: CASSLGVLRRTDTQYF. Using reference TRBV5-1 and TRBJ2-3 for the parts outside the CDR3, the full variable domain is KAGVTQTPRYLIKTRGQQVTLSCSPISGHRSVSWYQQTPGQGLQFLFEYFSETQRNKGNFPGRFSGRQFSNSRSEMNVSTLELGDSALYLCASSLGVLRRTDTQYFGPGTRLTVL.

The chain carries TRBV7-2 and TRBJ2-2; 9 nucleotides agree with TRBD2. The CDR3 runs 16 residues. Germline CDR1 reads SGHTA; CDR2 reads FQGNSA. J was trimmed by 3 bases and V by 3 bases; bases with no gene match: 5. CDR3 protein: CASSFPSGIDTGELFF. The CDR3 region has the DNA TGTGCCAGCAGCTTCCCTAGCGGGATAGACACCGGGGAGCTGTTTTTT.

CDR3 in DNA: TGTGCCAGCAGCTTAGGGACAGGGGCAGGTAATGAGCAGTTCTTC. Translating it yields CASSLGTGAGNEQFF. The rearrangement links TRBV7-9 to TRBJ2-1; 9 bases are shared with TRBD1. Looked up from germline, CDR1 is SEHNR and CDR2 is FQNEAQ (reference sequence). Trimming cost V 1 base and J 7 bases; bases outside gene matches: 5. The CDR3 consists of 15 residues.

The V gene is TRBV4-1, the J gene TRBJ2-7; D not resolved. The CDR3 totals 13 residues. The V and J ends lost 4 bases and 1 base respectively, with 8 bases between them. Germline V gene lookup returns CDR1 MGHRA and CDR2 YSYEKL. CDR3 loop: CASSPTRSYEQYF. In DNA form, the CDR3 reads TGCGCCAGCAGCCCTACGAGGTCCTACGAGCAGTACTTC.

The rearrangement uses TRBV5-4 and TRBJ2-7, with a weak D call TRBD2 (5 bases). CDR1 is SGHNT, CDR2 YYREEE, per germline (reference sequence). The V end lost 3 bases, the J end lost 1 base, and 11 bases lay between the germline ends. The CDR3 has 14 residues. CDR3 amino acids: CASSWGVGSYEQYF. The CDR3 bases are TGTGCCAGCAGCTGGGGAGTGGGGTCCTACGAGCAGTACTTC.